The rows below give T cell receptor beta chains drawn from one sample of a study of cytomegalovirus exposure and HLA in healthy donors. This table comes from immunoSEQ multiplex PCR, and its TCRdb copy is limited to in-frame clones, with some not included. The sample records roughly 200,000 clones, around 83% being singletons. Sequencing was carried out using PBMCs. The receptors stem from a man aged 40-49 years in good health and CMV-seropositive. Each CDR3 is given with its conserved first and last residue. Fields, in order: clone size, J gene, D gene, V gene, CDR3 protein, CDR3 DNA. The D gene is left open where the match is weak. Only part of the rows carry a size: once, few, many, or a class if the clone is expanded.

>.|TRBJ1-4|.|TRBV18
CASSPPFLDEKLFF
TGTGCCAGCTCACCACCGTTTCTCGATGAAAAACTGTTTTTT
>.|TRBJ2-7|.|TRBV6-6
CASSVLRDSYEQYF
TGTGCCAGCAGTGTCCTACGGGACTCCTACGAGCAGTACTTC
>.|TRBJ1-1|TRBD1|TRBV6-1
CASRSDRGPGTEAFF
TGTGCCAGCAGATCGGACAGGGGGCCGGGCACTGAAGCTTTCTTT
>.|TRBJ2-5|.|TRBV6-1
CASSEGGGPETQYF
TGTGCCAGCAGTGAAGGGGGGGGCCCAGAGACCCAGTACTTC
>.|TRBJ2-5|TRBD1|TRBV7-9
CASSLTGGWETQYF
TGTGCCAGCAGCTTGACAGGGGGCTGGGAGACCCAGTACTTC
>once|TRBJ2-7|.|TRBV6-6
CASSTGSEQYF
TGTGCCAGCAGTACGGGTAGCGAGCAGTACTTC
>.|TRBJ2-1|.|TRBV27
CASSSLGTSRRNEQFF
TGTGCCAGCAGTTCCCTGGGGACATCGCGCCGCAATGAGCAGTTCTTC
>.|TRBJ2-7|.|TRBV19
CASSIGHRNNEQYF
TGTGCCAGTAGTATCGGACACAGGAACAACGAGCAGTACTTC
>.|TRBJ2-2|.|TRBV5-1
CASSPDNPGELFF
TGCGCCAGCAGCCCCGACAACCCCGGGGAGCTGTTTTTT
>.|TRBJ2-7|TRBD2|TRBV30
CAWSTSGRNEQYF
TGTGCCTGGAGTACTAGCGGGAGAAACGAGCAGTACTTC
>.|TRBJ2-7|TRBD2|TRBV6-5
CASSYIGASGSYEQYF
TGTGCCAGCAGTTACATCGGGGCTAGCGGAAGCTACGAGCAGTACTTC
>once|TRBJ2-3|.|TRBV4-3
CASSQEWAGRPTDTQYF
TGCGCCAGCAGCCAAGAGTGGGCAGGGAGGCCAACAGATACGCAGTATTTT
>.|TRBJ2-2|TRBD1|TRBV28
CATSGQGVTGELFF
TGTGCCACGTCGGGACAGGGGGTCACCGGGGAGCTGTTTTTT
>few|TRBJ2-5|TRBD2|TRBV28
CASQAGGPQETQYF
TGTGCCAGCCAAGCGGGAGGACCGCAAGAGACCCAGTACTTC
>.|TRBJ2-1|TRBD2|TRBV13
CASSPRLARRRDEQFF
TGTGCCAGCAGCCCCCGACTAGCGCGCCGTCGGGATGAGCAGTTCTTC
>.|TRBJ1-1|TRBD1|TRBV18
CASSPSQGARDTEAFF
TGTGCCAGCTCACCATCTCAGGGGGCGCGGGACACTGAAGCTTTCTTT
>.|TRBJ1-5|TRBD1|TRBV5-1
CASSFPRTGRYSNQPQHF
TGCGCCAGCAGCTTCCCGCGGACAGGGAGGTATAGCAATCAGCCCCAGCATTTT
>.|TRBJ2-7|.|TRBV19
CASSITGGSYEQYF
TGTGCCAGTAGTATAACTGGGGGGAGCTACGAGCAGTACTTC
>.|TRBJ1-5|.|TRBV28
CAHGRRSVVSNQPQHF
TGTGCCCACGGTCGGAGGTCGGTTGTTAGCAATCAGCCCCAGCATTTT
>.|TRBJ1-4|TRBD1|TRBV19
CASRQERTGGAGEKLFF
TGTGCCAGTAGACAGGAAAGGACAGGGGGCGCCGGTGAAAAACTGTTTTTT
>once|TRBJ2-7|TRBD2|TRBV5-4
CASSLGLADTYEQYF
TGTGCCAGCAGCTTGGGTCTAGCGGATACCTACGAGCAGTACTTC
>.|TRBJ1-2|TRBD1|TRBV19
CASTSLRDRANYGYTF
TGTGCCAGTACCAGCCTCCGGGACAGAGCTAACTATGGCTACACCTTC
>.|TRBJ2-1|.|TRBV5-6
CASSLGGRLSYNEQFF
TGTGCCAGCAGCTTGGGGGGGAGGTTGTCCTACAATGAGCAGTTCTTC
>.|TRBJ2-7|.|TRBV14
CASSQDSFLATKQYF
TGTGCCAGCAGCCAAGATTCGTTCTTAGCCACGAAACAGTACTTC
>few|TRBJ2-3|.|TRBV11-3
CASSRYRDTQYF
TGTGCCAGCAGCCGGTATCGAGATACGCAGTATTTT
>.|TRBJ2-5|.|TRBV5-1
CDSSLSPAETQYF
TGCGACAGCAGCTTGAGCCCTGCGGAGACCCAGTACTTC
>once|TRBJ1-6|.|TRBV5-4
CASSIRDYNSPLHF
TGTGCCAGCAGTATCAGGGATTATAATTCACCCCTCCACTTT
>.|TRBJ2-7|.|TRBV19
CASSIEGLGGEQYF
TGTGCCAGTAGTATAGAGGGGCTGGGAGGCGAGCAGTACTTC
>.|TRBJ2-3|TRBD2|TRBV7-9
CASSSGLAGRTDTQYF
TGTGCCAGCAGCTCAGGACTAGCGGGGAGAACAGATACGCAGTATTTT
>.|TRBJ2-5|.|TRBV10-2
CASRFSETQYF
TGCGCCAGCAGGTTCTCTGAGACCCAGTACTTC
>.|TRBJ2-7|.|TRBV7-6
CASSLDRSGYEQYF
TGTGCCAGCAGCCTCGACAGGAGCGGCTACGAGCAGTACTTC
>once|TRBJ2-1|TRBD2|TRBV6-5
CASIGTSGYNEQFF
TGTGCCAGCATCGGGACTAGCGGTTACAATGAGCAGTTCTTC
>.|TRBJ2-1|.|TRBV7-3
CASSSTLLQGSEQFF
TGTGCCAGCAGTTCGACCCTATTACAGGGCAGTGAGCAGTTCTTC
>once|TRBJ2-1|TRBD1|TRBV9
CASSVSGTGFYNEQFF
TGTGCCAGCAGCGTCTCCGGGACAGGGTTCTACAATGAGCAGTTCTTC
>.|TRBJ2-1|TRBD2|TRBV6-5
CASTASGRAEQFF
TGTGCCAGCACTGCTAGCGGGAGGGCTGAGCAGTTCTTC
>.|TRBJ2-1|TRBD2|TRBV7-8
CASSLAQSGRAYNEQFF
TGTGCCAGCAGCTTAGCGCAAAGCGGGAGGGCTTACAATGAGCAGTTCTTC
>.|TRBJ1-5|.|TRBV7-8
CASSSPQGLNQPQHF
TGTGCCAGCAGCTCACCACAGGGTCTCAATCAGCCCCAGCATTTT
>.|TRBJ2-3|TRBD2|TRBV12-5
CASGWTSSADTQYF
TGTGCTAGTGGTTGGACTAGTTCGGCAGATACGCAGTATTTT
>.|TRBJ2-1|.|TRBV7-2
CASSPAGNEQFF
TGTGCCAGCAGCCCCGCCGGTAATGAGCAGTTCTTC